The sequence of this TCR delta chain was determined in a study of gamma-delta T cells after stem cell transplantation. TCRdb re-called the RT-PCR reads through CATT. The table includes 650 to 850 delta-chain clones, more than 1% detected once. This clone has more than one count but fewer than ten. The TCRdb record carries a much larger clone's protein, which differs from this DNA's translation at residue 5; a read error is the likely cause, and the protein listed here is the DNA translation. This CDR3 spans 17 amino acids. The J segment lost 6 bases and the V segment lost 0 bases, leaving 12 bases of the junction unmatched. Germline V gene lookup returns CDR1 GEAIGNYY and CDR2 EKD.

The sample comprised gamma-delta T cells. This receptor was taken from a human donor. It is not recorded whose cells these are; they may come from a transplant donor. V is TRDV2 and J is TRDJ1; TRDD3 agrees at 10 bases. The CDR3 spells CACDTLLGDSGPYKLIF. Written as DNA, the CDR3 is TGTGCCTGTGACACCTTACTGGGGGATTCTGGACCATATAAACTCATCTTT.